One and the same sample provided the 22 T cell receptor beta chains below, sequenced in a study of beta chain features in type 1 diabetes. General study results and limits: When Type 1 diabetes patients were examined, their TCRB CDR3s proved moderately but significantly shorter in all four CD4+ subsets.

No antigen is known for these receptors. Every bit of the isolated RNA underwent reverse transcription, so sequencing read expressed TCRB transcripts. Sequencing was performed with immunoSEQ multiplex PCR; in TCRdb, only in-frame clones are kept and a portion is missing. The table shows around 360,000 clones, with approximately 12% occurring only once. Sequencing was done on a sample of naive CD4+ T cells from blood. The receptor set was obtained from a woman between 18 and 29 years old with type 1 diabetes.

V gene TRBV23-1 combines with J gene TRBJ1-5; 7 bases match TRBD1. TRBV23-1 has ORF status, its function being uncertain. Unmatched junction bases numbered 17, after V lost 6 bases and J lost 0 bases. The CDR3 sequence is 19 residues long. The CDR3 loop reads CASSVNRPGQSYSNQPQHF. The CDR3 DNA follows: TGCGCCAGCAGCGTCAATCGGCCGGGACAGAGCTATAGCAATCAGCCCCAGCATTTT.

This clone has more than one count but fewer than ten. The chain carries TRBV6-9 and TRBJ2-4, with a tentative D call TRBD2 (6 bases). The V gene lost 10 bases and the J gene lost 0 bases, with 22 bases spanning the gap. The CDR3 contains 17 residues. CDR1 is MNHGY, CDR2 SVAAGI, per germline. As DNA, the CDR3 is TGTGCCATACCACGAGGAGGGAGTGCCCTAGCCAAAAACATTCAGTACTTC. This encodes CAIPRGGSALAKNIQYF.

The chain carries TRBV7-3 and TRBJ2-3; 12 bases are a match to TRBD2. In germline, CDR1 is SGHTA, CDR2 FQGTGA. Trimming cost V 2 bases and J 8 bases; bases outside gene matches: 5. This CDR3 region has 15 residues. The CDR3 nucleotides read TGTGCCAGCAGCTTAGCGGGACTAGCGGGTTCTACGCAGTATTTT. This sequence encodes CASSLAGLAGSTQYF.

This clone appeared a few times. The J gene is TRBJ2-1, the V gene TRBV7-2; maybe TRBD2 (6 bases). The germline gives CDR1 SGHTA, CDR2 FQGNSA. The CDR3 is made up of 13 amino acids. Between the trimmed V and J ends, which lost 7 bases and 8 bases, there was a span of 15 bases. CDR3 amino acids: CASTRMWGDEQFF. CDR3 coding DNA: TGTGCCAGCACCAGAATGTGGGGGGATGAGCAGTTCTTC. The whole variable domain, filled in from reference TRBV7-2 and TRBJ2-1, reads GAGVSQSPSNKVTEKGKDVELRCDPISGHTALYWYRQSLGQGLEFLIYFQGNSAPDKSGLPSDRFSAERTGGSVSTLTIQRTQQEDSAVYLCASTRMWGDEQFFGPGTRLTVL.

The rearrangement links TRBV19 to TRBJ1-2, with 7 bases that match TRBD1. This CDR3 comprises 16 residues. V gave up 3 bases and J gave up 5 bases; unmatched junction bases: 12. Germline assignment: CDR1 LNHDA and CDR2 SQIVND (reference sequence). This chain's CDR3 is CASSMTPGQQIYGYTF. The CDR3 DNA reads as TGTGCCAGTAGTATGACCCCGGGACAGCAAATATATGGCTACACCTTC.

This clone was picked up a small number of times. V and J are TRBV29-1 and TRBJ1-5; 9 positions match TRBD1. Germline V gene lookup returns CDR1 SQVTM and CDR2 ANQGSEA. The J segment lost 6 bases and the V segment lost 4 bases, leaving 7 bases of the junction unmatched. The CDR3 runs 14 residues. In DNA, the CDR3 is TGCAGCGTTGCCTGGACAGGGGATGGTCAGCCCCAGCATTTT. Amino acid sequence: CSVAWTGDGQPQHF.

The chain is built from TRBV7-8 and TRBJ2-5, with D unresolved. V lost 5 bases, J lost 5 bases, and 6 bases lay in between. The CDR3 has 11 residues. CDR1 SGHVS and CDR2 FQNEAQ come from the germline V gene. The CDR3 DNA follows: TGTGCCAGCAGCCACTCGGAGACCCAGTACTTC. Its translation is CASSHSETQYF.

This clone was found a few times. The rearrangement links TRBV5-1 to TRBJ2-3; possible D gene TRBD1, 5 bases. Germline values: CDR1 SGHRS, CDR2 YFSETQ. The CDR3 spans 14 residues. V was shortened by 5 bases and J by 2 bases, with 12 bases between the two germline ends. Here the CDR3 reads CASRDTLFTDTQYF. CDR3 in DNA: TGCGCCAGCAGGGACACCTTATTCACAGATACGCAGTATTTT. Using reference TRBV5-1 and TRBJ2-3 for the parts outside the CDR3, the full variable domain is KAGVTQTPRYLIKTRGQQVTLSCSPISGHRSVSWYQQTPGQGLQFLFEYFSETQRNKGNFPGRFSGRQFSNSRSEMNVSTLELGDSALYLCASRDTLFTDTQYFGPGTRLTVL.

V is TRBV28 and J is TRBJ2-7; D is unresolved. Trimming took off 8 bases at V and 2 bases at J, with 10 bases between the two ends. This CDR3 is built from 12 residues. Germline V lookup: CDR1 MDHEN, CDR2 SYDVKM. This CDR3 is CASETETYEQYF. The CDR3 nucleotides are TGTGCCAGCGAGACGGAGACCTACGAGCAGTACTTC. Filled out from reference TRBV28 and TRBJ2-7, the complete variable domain reads DVKVTQSSRYLVKRTGEKVFLECVQDMDHENMFWYRQDPGLGLRLIYFSYDVKMKEKGDIPEGYSVSREKKERFSLILESASTNQTSMYLCASETETYEQYFGPGTRLTVT.

This clone was seen only a few times. The CDR3 bases are TGTGCCAGCAGCCCACACGGGACTAGCGTCACAGATACGCAGTATTTT. Translating gives CASSPHGTSVTDTQYF. The chain couples TRBV11-2 to TRBJ2-3; the match to TRBD2 covers 10 bases. Germline CDR1 and CDR2: SGHAT and FQNNGV. CDR3 length: 16 amino acids. V shed 5 bases, J shed 2 bases, and the junction held 7 bases outside the gene matches.

This clone was observed a handful of times. The chain joins TRBV30 to TRBJ2-2; 10 positions agree with TRBD2. Germline V gene sequence: CDR1 GTSNPN, CDR2 SVGIG (reference sequence). CDR3 length: 16 amino acids. V gave up 2 bases and J gave up 1 base; unmatched junction bases: 4. The DNA of the CDR3 is TGTGCCTGGAGTTGGCCTAGCGGGAGGAACACCGGGGAGCTGTTTTTT. Translating gives CAWSWPSGRNTGELFF.

This sequence joins TRBV4-1 and TRBJ1-2; possibly TRBD1 for D (6 bases). V gave up 4 bases and J gave up 4 bases, with 13 bases separating them. This CDR3 region has 14 residues. CDR1 and CDR2 from the germline V gene are MGHRA and YSYEKL. The CDR3 region is CASSPVWDTYGYTF. For the CDR3, the DNA is TGCGCCAGCAGCCCCGTTTGGGACACCTATGGCTACACCTTC.

The V call is TRBV10-3, the J call TRBJ1-2; TRBD1 aligns across 8 bases. The germline CDR1 and CDR2 sequences are ENHRY and SYGVKD. Losses at the gene ends were 8 bases for V and 2 bases for J; bases not matched to a gene: 7. The CDR3 is made up of 14 amino acids. The CDR3 is CAIAPGQANYGYTF. The CDR3 coding sequence is TGTGCCATCGCTCCGGGACAGGCAAACTATGGCTACACCTTC.

The V gene is TRBV28, the J gene TRBJ2-1, with TRBD2 matching over 11 bases. With 4 bases clipped from V and 7 bases from J, the junction kept 9 bases outside the gene matches. The CDR3 extends over 16 amino acids. Per the germline V gene, CDR1 is MDHEN and CDR2 is SYDVKM. The CDR3 region has the DNA TGTGCCAGCAGTTCCCCCACTAGCGGGAGTGGAAATGAGCAGTTCTTC. Its translation: CASSSPTSGSGNEQFF.

The rearrangement joins TRBV7-9 to TRBJ1-2; TRBD1 might be the D (5 bases). The CDR3 is 13 residues long. V lost 5 bases to trimming and J lost 2 bases, with 9 bases between them. The V gene's germline CDR1 is SEHNR and CDR2 FQNEAQ (reference sequence). The CDR3 sequence is CASSPDRNYGYTF. CDR3 DNA: TGTGCCAGCAGCCCCGACAGAAACTATGGCTACACCTTC.

CDR3 sequence reads: CASSAEELYNEQFF. The CDR3 DNA reads TGTGCCAGTAGTGCCGAGGAACTCTACAATGAGCAGTTCTTC. The genes are TRBV19 and TRBJ2-1; no clear D. V lost 5 bases, J lost 3 bases, and 11 bases lay in between. Germline assignment: CDR1 LNHDA and CDR2 SQIVND (reference sequence). The CDR3 has 14 amino acids. The full variable domain, in which reference TRBV19 and TRBJ2-1 provide the parts outside the CDR3, is DGGITQSPKYLFRKEGQNVTLSCEQNLNHDAMYWYRQDPGQGLRLIYYSQIVNDFQKGDIAEGYSVSREKKESFPLTVTSAQKNPTAFYLCASSAEELYNEQFFGPGTRLTVL.

This clone came up a few times. The chain has TRBV5-4 and TRBJ2-3, with D perhaps TRBD2 (6 bases). V lost 0 bases to trimming and J lost 2 bases, with 16 bases between them. This CDR3 comprises 17 residues. Germline CDR1 and CDR2: SGHNT and YYREEE (reference sequence). The CDR3 region has the DNA TGTGCCAGCAGCTTGGAAGGTAGCGGCAGAGCCACAGATACGCAGTATTTT. Encoded protein: CASSLEGSGRATDTQYF.

J is TRBJ2-1 and V is TRBV7-3, with TRBD2 matching 11 bases. V lost 4 bases, J lost 7 bases, and 6 bases stayed unmatched. The CDR3 spans 15 residues. The germline CDR1 and CDR2 sequences are SGHTA and FQGTGA. DNA for the CDR3: TGTGCCAGCAGCTCGGGGACTAGCGGTAGGAATGAGCAGTTCTTC. This codes for CASSSGTSGRNEQFF.

This clone appeared a few times. Other DNA sequences in this specimen translate into the identical CDR3. The rearrangement uses TRBV9 and TRBJ2-5; a weak D match, TRBD2 (6 bases). From germline, CDR1 is SGDLS and CDR2 YYNGEE. V was shortened by 0 bases and J by 1 base, with 7 bases between the two germline ends. This CDR3 region has 14 residues. CDR3 amino acids: CASSVAGVQETQYF. The CDR3, as DNA: TGTGCCAGCAGCGTAGCGGGGGTCCAAGAGACCCAGTACTTC.

This clone was seen more than once but under ten times. The chain uses TRBV29-1 and TRBJ1-1; D perhaps matches TRBD1 (5 bases). The germline V and J ends were trimmed by 6 bases and 3 bases, with 8 bases remaining between them. This CDR3 is 11 amino acids long. Germline V gives CDR1 SQVTM, CDR2 ANQGSEA. The CDR3: CSVGEDTEAFF. The CDR3 bases are TGCAGCGTAGGGGAGGACACTGAAGCTTTCTTT.

This chain links TRBV6-5 with TRBJ2-1; D possibly corresponds to TRBD2 (5 bases). The V gene lost 4 bases and the J gene lost 1 base, with 11 bases spanning the gap. This CDR3 has 15 amino acids. Germline CDR1 is MNHEY and CDR2 is SVGAGI. CDR3 DNA: TGTGCCAGCAGTTCTCGGGGTCTTTCCTACAATGAGCAGTTCTTC. Residues: CASSSRGLSYNEQFF.

CDR3 coding DNA: TGCGCCAGCAGCCAGGAACTAAGCCTAGCGCTGGAGACCCAGTACTTC. Translating it yields CASSQELSLALETQYF. The chain combines TRBV4-1 with TRBJ2-5; possibly TRBD2 for D (6 bases). There are 16 residues in the CDR3. Germline V gene lookup returns CDR1 MGHRA and CDR2 YSYEKL. V lost 3 bases and J lost 5, with 19 bases in between.